The sequence of this T cell receptor (beta chain) was determined in a study of blood T cell repertoires in COVID-19. From germline, CDR1 is SSHAT and CDR2 FNYEAQ (reference sequence). This CDR3 has 16 residues. The V gene lost 3 bases and the J gene lost 9 bases, with 18 bases spanning the gap. The assay was immunoSEQ multiplex PCR, and TCRdb's table has in-frame clones only and misses some. The sample records approximately 200,000 clones, 94% being singletons. This sequence was found in a man aged 25 to 40 with COVID-19, enrolled during active disease. The chain is built from TRBV7-7 and TRBJ1-6; D gene uncertain. What was sequenced was peripheral blood. CDR3 residues: CASSFAGSSESSPLHF. CDR3 bases: TGTGCCAGCAGCTTCGCAGGTAGTAGTGAAAGTTCACCCCTCCACTTT. The entire variable domain, with the rest obtained from reference TRBV7-7 and TRBJ1-6, is as follows: GAGVSQSPRYKVTKRGQDVTLRCDPISSHATLYWYQQALGQGPEFLTYFNYEAQPDKSGLPSDRFSAERPEGSISTLTIQRTEQRDSAMYRCASSFAGSSESSPLHFGNGTRLTVT.